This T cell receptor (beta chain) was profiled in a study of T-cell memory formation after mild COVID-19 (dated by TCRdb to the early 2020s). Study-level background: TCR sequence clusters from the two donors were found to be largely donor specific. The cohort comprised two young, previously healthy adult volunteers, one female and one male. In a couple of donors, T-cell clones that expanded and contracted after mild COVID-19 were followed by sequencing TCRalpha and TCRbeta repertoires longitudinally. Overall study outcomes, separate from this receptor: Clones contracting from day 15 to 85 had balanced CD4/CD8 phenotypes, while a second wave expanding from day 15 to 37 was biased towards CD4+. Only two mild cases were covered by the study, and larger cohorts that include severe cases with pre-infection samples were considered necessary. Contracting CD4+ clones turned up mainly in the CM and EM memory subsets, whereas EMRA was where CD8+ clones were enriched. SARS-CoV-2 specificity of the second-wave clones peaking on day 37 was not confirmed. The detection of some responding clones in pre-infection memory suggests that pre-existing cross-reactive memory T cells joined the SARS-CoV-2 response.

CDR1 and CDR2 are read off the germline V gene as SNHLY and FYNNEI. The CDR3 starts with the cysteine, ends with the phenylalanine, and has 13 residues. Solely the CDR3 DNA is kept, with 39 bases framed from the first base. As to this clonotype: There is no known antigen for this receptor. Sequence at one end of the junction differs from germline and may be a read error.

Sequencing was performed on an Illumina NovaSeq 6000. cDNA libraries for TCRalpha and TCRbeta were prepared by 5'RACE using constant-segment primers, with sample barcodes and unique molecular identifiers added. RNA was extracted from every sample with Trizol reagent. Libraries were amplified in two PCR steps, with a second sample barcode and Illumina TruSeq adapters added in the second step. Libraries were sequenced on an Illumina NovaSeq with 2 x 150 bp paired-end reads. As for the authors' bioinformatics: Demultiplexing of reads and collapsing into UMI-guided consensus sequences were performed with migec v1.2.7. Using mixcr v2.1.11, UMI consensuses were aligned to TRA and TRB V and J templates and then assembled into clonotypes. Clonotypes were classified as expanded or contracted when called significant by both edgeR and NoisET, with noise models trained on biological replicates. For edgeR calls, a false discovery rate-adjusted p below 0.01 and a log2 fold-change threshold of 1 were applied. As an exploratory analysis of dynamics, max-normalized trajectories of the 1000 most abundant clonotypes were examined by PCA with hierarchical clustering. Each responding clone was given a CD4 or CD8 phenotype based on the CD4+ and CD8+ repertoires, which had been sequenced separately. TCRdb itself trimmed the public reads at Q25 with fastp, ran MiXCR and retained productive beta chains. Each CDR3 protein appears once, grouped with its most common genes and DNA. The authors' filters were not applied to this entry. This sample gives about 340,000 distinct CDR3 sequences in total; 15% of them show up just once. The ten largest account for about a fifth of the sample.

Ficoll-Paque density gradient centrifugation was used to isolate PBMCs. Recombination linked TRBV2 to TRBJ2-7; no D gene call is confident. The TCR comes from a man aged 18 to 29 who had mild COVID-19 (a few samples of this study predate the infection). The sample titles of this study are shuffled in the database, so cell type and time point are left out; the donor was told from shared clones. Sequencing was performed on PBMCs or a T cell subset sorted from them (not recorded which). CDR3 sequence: CASGDLSSGEQYF. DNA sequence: TGTGCCAGCGGTGACCTCAGTAGTGGGGAGCAGTACTTC.